These 20 T cell receptor beta chains share one sample of origin, sequenced in a study of blood T cell repertoires in COVID-19. Assay: immunoSEQ multiplex PCR; the TCRdb copy retains only in-frame clones and omits some. The sample carries some 100,000 clones, 80% to 90% recorded once. The sequencing input was peripheral blood. The receptors originated from a human donor in a cohort sampled during active COVID-19.

The chain recombines TRBV11-1 with TRBJ2-5; D is uncertain. CDR3 size: 12 residues. Germline lookup yields CDR1 SGHAT and CDR2 FQDESV (reference sequence). Trimming removed 5 bases from V and 2 bases from J, with 6 bases in between. DNA of the CDR3: TGTGCCAGCAGCCTTAATCAAGAGACCCAGTACTTC. Translation: CASSLNQETQYF.

The CDR3 DNA follows: TGTGCCAGCAGCTTAGGGGGGGGGCACTACGAGCAGTACTTC. It is translated as CASSLGGGHYEQYF. The chain uses TRBV11-3 and TRBJ2-7; D perhaps matches TRBD2 (7 bases). There are 14 residues in the CDR3. V was trimmed by 1 base and J by 3 bases, leaving 10 bases between them. Germline V gene lookup returns CDR1 SGHNT and CDR2 YENEEA.

The chain links TRBV13 to TRBJ1-4; 7 nucleotides align to TRBD1. The length of the CDR3 is 14 residues. Per the germline V gene, CDR1 is PRHDT and CDR2 is FYEKMQ (reference sequence). Germline trimming cut 5 bases from V and 6 bases from J; bases unmatched to any gene: 6. The CDR3 protein is CASSHRGSDEKLFF. The CDR3 bases are TGTGCCAGCAGCCACAGGGGATCAGATGAAAAACTGTTTTTT. The variable domain in full, with the rest retrieved from reference TRBV13 and TRBJ1-4, is AAGVIQSPRHLIKEKRETATLKCYPIPRHDTVYWYQQGPGQDPQFLISFYEKMQSDKGSIPDRFSAQQFSDYHSELNMSSLELGDSALYFCASSHRGSDEKLFFGSGTQLSVL.

This chain links TRBV5-1 with TRBJ2-3; 8 bases fit TRBD1. V shed 5 bases, J shed 3 bases, and the junction held 2 bases outside the gene matches. Germline values: CDR1 SGHRS, CDR2 YFSETQ. The CDR3 runs 13 residues. The CDR3 region is CASRTGGTDTQYF. The CDR3 coding sequence is TGCGCCAGCAGAACAGGGGGGACAGATACGCAGTATTTT.

The V and J genes are TRBV2 and TRBJ1-2; D remains ambiguous. Deletions cut 6 bases from V and 3 bases from J, with 11 bases between. Germline V gene sequence: CDR1 SNHLY, CDR2 FYNNEI. The CDR3 is made up of 13 amino acids. The CDR3 region is CASREARDYGYTF. CDR3 DNA sequence: TGTGCCAGCAGGGAGGCGAGGGACTATGGCTACACCTTC.

CDR3 protein: CASQDSSGNTIYF. The CDR3 nucleotides read TGTGCCAGCCAGGACAGCTCTGGAAACACCATATATTTT. The genes are TRBV18 and TRBJ1-3, with D tentatively TRBD1 (6 bases). Trimming shortened V by 8 bases and J by 0 bases, and 8 bases separated the two germline ends. The CDR3 extends over 13 amino acids. Germline CDR1 reads KGHSH; CDR2 reads LQKENI.

The rearrangement uses TRBV30 and TRBJ2-7, with D possibly matching TRBD1 (6 bases). Germline CDR1 GTSNPN, CDR2 SVGIG (reference sequence). CDR3 length: 15 residues. The V end was cut by 3 bases, the J end by 0 bases, with 15 bases between. The CDR3 here is CAWRARPGASYEQYF. The CDR3 bases are TGTGCCTGGAGGGCTCGGCCAGGGGCCTCCTACGAGCAGTACTTC.

This sequence joins TRBV6-5 and TRBJ1-6; D remains unclear. This CDR3 has 13 residues. Between the trimmed V and J ends, which lost 7 bases and 7 bases, there was a span of 11 bases. Germline values: CDR1 MNHEY, CDR2 SVGAGI. The CDR3 DNA is TGTGCCAGCAATGTCGTCCGGAATTCACCCCTCCACTTT. It codes for CASNVVRNSPLHF.

The chain combines TRBV4-2 with TRBJ1-5; tentatively, D is TRBD1 (5 bases). Trimming left V 0 bases short and J 3 bases short, with 6 bases between. The CDR3 has 14 amino acids. In germline, CDR1 is LGHNA, CDR2 YNFKEQ. DNA of the CDR3: TGTGCCAGCAGCCAAGAACAGGCCAATCAGCCCCAGCATTTT. Its translation: CASSQEQANQPQHF.

CDR3 bases: TGTGCCAGCAGCCGCCGGACAGTGGAACACGCCGGGGAGCTGTTTTTT. Translating it yields CASSRRTVEHAGELFF. V usage is TRBV25-1 and J usage is TRBJ2-2; possibly TRBD1 for D (6 bases). The CDR3 contains 16 residues. Trimming left V 6 bases short and J 6 bases short, with 20 bases between. The germline CDR1 and CDR2 sequences are MGHDK and SYGVNS. Together with reference TRBV25-1 and TRBJ2-2, the CDR3 gives the full variable domain: EADIYQTPRYLVIGTGKKITLECSQTMGHDKMYWYQQDPGMELHLIHYSYGVNSTEKGDLSSESTVSRIRTEHFPLTLESARPSHTSQYLCASSRRTVEHAGELFFGEGSRLTVL.

Here the CDR3 DNA reads TGCGCCAGCAGTGATTCTTTTGGAGCCCAAGAGACCCAGTACTTC. Translated, it gives CASSDSFGAQETQYF. The chain carries TRBV10-1 and TRBJ2-5; unclear D gene. The CDR3 runs to 15 residues. Germline CDR1 is WNHNN and CDR2 is SYGVQD (reference sequence). The V end was cut by 3 bases, the J end by 1 base, with 12 bases between.

The CDR3 region has the DNA TGTGCCAGCAGTCCCGTACCCCCGACAGGAGGTAACACCATATATTTT. Translation: CASSPVPPTGGNTIYF. The V and J genes are TRBV28 and TRBJ1-3; weak D call: TRBD1 (6 bases). CDR1 is MDHEN and CDR2 is SYDVKM in the germline V gene. The CDR3 is 16 amino acids. Trimming removed 5 bases at V and 7 bases at J, with 21 bases between.

This clone was picked up one time. This chain links TRBV7-9 with TRBJ2-7; the D gene is possibly TRBD2 (5 bases). Trimming took off 5 bases at V and 3 bases at J, with 8 bases between the two ends. Germline V lookup: CDR1 SEHNR, CDR2 FQNEAQ (reference sequence). This CDR3 has 12 amino acids. The CDR3 here is CASSLRGYEQYF. The CDR3 bases are TGTGCCAGCAGCCTTCGGGGCTACGAGCAGTACTTC.

The chain is built from TRBV7-3 and TRBJ2-3, with TRBD2 matching 9 bases. CDR3 size: 19 residues. Germline values: CDR1 SGHTA, CDR2 FQGTGA. V shed 1 base and J 6 bases; nucleotides not matched to a gene: 17. CDR3 DNA: TGTGCCAGCAGCTTAAGAGCGAGGGGCTGGCGGGGGGGCCCCGATACGCAGTATTTT. Amino acid sequence: CASSLRARGWRGGPDTQYF.

The chain has TRBV6-5 and TRBJ1-6; 9 nucleotides agree with TRBD1. CDR1 is MNHEY, CDR2 SVGAGI, per germline. The CDR3 is 14 residues long. V dropped 8 bases and J dropped 8; count of bases not matched to a gene: 7. CDR3 sequence: CASCPGTGYSPLHF. The CDR3 DNA reads TGTGCCAGCTGCCCCGGGACAGGGTATTCACCCCTCCACTTT.

This clone was counted a single time. The rearrangement joins TRBV6-5 to TRBJ2-2; D is uncertain. The CDR3 extends over 14 amino acids. V was cut by 7 bases and J by 4 bases, with 13 bases left in between. CDR1 MNHEY and CDR2 SVGAGI come from the germline V gene. The CDR3 loop reads CASTRVESTGELFF. The CDR3 DNA reads as TGTGCCAGCACTCGAGTTGAGAGCACCGGGGAGCTGTTTTTT.

The V call is TRBV4-2, the J call TRBJ2-1; TRBD2 aligns across 16 bases. Germline assignment: CDR1 LGHNA and CDR2 YNFKEQ. The CDR3 is 17 residues long. J gave up 7 bases and V 3 bases, and 6 bases lay outside the gene matches. The CDR3 DNA reads TGTGCCAGCAGCCACCCCGGGACTAGCGGGGGGGTTAATGAGCAGTTCTTC. Translated: CASSHPGTSGGVNEQFF.

This clone has a handful of counts. V and J are TRBV4-2 and TRBJ2-7; D gene unclear. Between the trimmed V and J ends, which lost 0 bases and 1 base, there was a span of 7 bases. The CDR3 is made up of 14 amino acids. In germline, CDR1 is LGHNA, CDR2 YNFKEQ. CDR3 bases: TGTGCCAGCAGCCAAGATCGAGATTCCTACGAGCAGTACTTC. Translated: CASSQDRDSYEQYF.

This CDR3 reads CASSQLAGTDTQYF. The CDR3, as DNA: TGTGCCAGCAGCCAACTAGCGGGGACAGATACGCAGTATTTT. The rearrangement uses TRBV7-9 and TRBJ2-3; 10 positions agree with TRBD2. Germline trimming cut 5 bases from V and 3 bases from J; bases unmatched to any gene: 2. Germline lookup yields CDR1 SEHNR and CDR2 FQNEAQ (reference sequence). The CDR3 is 14 amino acids.

This clone was detected a few times. V usage is TRBV5-4 and J usage is TRBJ2-7; 8 nucleotides align to TRBD1. The trim removed 5 bases at V and 3 bases at J, leaving 10 bases unmatched. The germline gives CDR1 SGHNT, CDR2 YYREEE (reference sequence). This CDR3 is built from 15 residues. The CDR3 reads CASRSDRGFNYEQYF. The CDR3 nucleotides read TGTGCCAGCAGATCAGACAGGGGATTCAACTACGAGCAGTACTTC.